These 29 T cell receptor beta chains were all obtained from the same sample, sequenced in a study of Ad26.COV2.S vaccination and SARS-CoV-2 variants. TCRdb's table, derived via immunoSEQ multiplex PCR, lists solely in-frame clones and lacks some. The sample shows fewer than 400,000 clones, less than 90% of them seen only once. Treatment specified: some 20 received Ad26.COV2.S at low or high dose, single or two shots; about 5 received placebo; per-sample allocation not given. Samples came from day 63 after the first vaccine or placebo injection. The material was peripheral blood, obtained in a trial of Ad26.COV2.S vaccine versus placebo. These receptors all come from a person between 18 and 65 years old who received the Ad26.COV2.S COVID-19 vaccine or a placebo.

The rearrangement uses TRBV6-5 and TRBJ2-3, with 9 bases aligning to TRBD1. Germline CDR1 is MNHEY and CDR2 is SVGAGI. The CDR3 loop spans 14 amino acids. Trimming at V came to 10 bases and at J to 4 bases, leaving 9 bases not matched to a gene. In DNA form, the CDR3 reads TGTGCCACCGGGGACAGGGTTCGCCCAGATACGCAGTATTTT. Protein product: CATGDRVRPDTQYF.

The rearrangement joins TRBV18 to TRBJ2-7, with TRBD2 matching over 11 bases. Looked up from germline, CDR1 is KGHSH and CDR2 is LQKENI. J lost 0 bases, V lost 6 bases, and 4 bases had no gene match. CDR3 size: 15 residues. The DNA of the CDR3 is TGTGCCAGCTCTCCGACTAGCGGGGTCTCCTACGAGCAGTACTTC. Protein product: CASSPTSGVSYEQYF.

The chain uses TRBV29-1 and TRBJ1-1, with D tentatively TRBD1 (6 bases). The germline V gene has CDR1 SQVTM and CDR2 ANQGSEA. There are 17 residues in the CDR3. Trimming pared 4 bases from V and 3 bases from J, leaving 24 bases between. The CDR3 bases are TGCAGCGTTGTGGTATGGGGGGCGTTGAGTACGGACACTGAAGCTTTCTTT. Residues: CSVVVWGALSTDTEAFF.

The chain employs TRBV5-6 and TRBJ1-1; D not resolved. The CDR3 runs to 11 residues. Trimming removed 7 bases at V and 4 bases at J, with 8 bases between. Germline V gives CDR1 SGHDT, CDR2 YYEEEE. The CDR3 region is CASSKATEAFF. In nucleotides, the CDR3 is TGTGCCAGCTCGAAGGCCACTGAAGCTTTCTTT.

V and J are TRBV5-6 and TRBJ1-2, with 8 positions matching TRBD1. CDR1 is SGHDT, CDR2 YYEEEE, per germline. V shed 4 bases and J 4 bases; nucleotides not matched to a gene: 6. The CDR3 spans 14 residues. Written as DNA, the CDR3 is TGTGCCAGCAGCCTAGACAGGGGCTCCTATGGCTACACCTTC. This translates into CASSLDRGSYGYTF. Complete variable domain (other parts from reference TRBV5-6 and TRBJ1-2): DAGVTQSPTHLIKTRGQQVTLRCSPKSGHDTVSWYQQALGQGPQFIFQYYEEEERQRGNFPDRFSGHQFPNYSSELNVNALLLGDSALYLCASSLDRGSYGYTFGSGTRLTVV.

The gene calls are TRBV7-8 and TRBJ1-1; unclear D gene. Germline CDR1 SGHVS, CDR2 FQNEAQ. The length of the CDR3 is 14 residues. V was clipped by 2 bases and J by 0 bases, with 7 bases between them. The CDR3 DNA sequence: TGTGCCAGCAGCTTATCAATCATGAACACTGAAGCTTTCTTT. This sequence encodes CASSLSIMNTEAFF.

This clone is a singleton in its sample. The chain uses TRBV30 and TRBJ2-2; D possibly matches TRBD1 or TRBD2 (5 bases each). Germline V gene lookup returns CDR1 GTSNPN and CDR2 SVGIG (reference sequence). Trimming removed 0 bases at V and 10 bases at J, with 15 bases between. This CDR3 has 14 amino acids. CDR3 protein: CAWSVRGVGTELFF. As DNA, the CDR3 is TGTGCCTGGAGTGTACGTGGGGTGGGGACGGAGCTGTTTTTT.

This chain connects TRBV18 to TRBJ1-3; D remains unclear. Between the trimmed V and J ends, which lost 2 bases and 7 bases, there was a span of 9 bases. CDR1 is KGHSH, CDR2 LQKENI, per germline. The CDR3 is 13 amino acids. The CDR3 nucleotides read TGTGCCAGCTCACCATCTTTAGGTAACACCATATATTTT. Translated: CASSPSLGNTIYF.

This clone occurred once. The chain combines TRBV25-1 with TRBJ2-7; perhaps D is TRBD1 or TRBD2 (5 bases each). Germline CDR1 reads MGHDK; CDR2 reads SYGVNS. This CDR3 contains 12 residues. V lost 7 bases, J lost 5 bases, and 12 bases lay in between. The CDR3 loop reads CASIGGSHEQYF. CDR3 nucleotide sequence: TGTGCCAGCATTGGGGGTTCCCACGAGCAGTACTTC.

The CDR3 DNA reads as TGCGCCAGCAGCCAGGACAGGCCCCTTCTTGCTGGGGAAAAACTGTTTTTT. Its protein product is CASSQDRPLLAGEKLFF. The J gene is TRBJ1-4, the V gene TRBV5-1, with 7 bases matching TRBD1. Germline lookup yields CDR1 SGHRS and CDR2 YFSETQ. This CDR3 comprises 17 residues. Germline trimming cut 4 bases from V and 8 bases from J; bases unmatched to any gene: 17.

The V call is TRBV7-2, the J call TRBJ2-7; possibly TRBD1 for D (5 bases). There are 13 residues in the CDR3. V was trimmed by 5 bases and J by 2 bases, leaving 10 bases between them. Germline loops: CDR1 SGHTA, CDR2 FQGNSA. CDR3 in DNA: TGTGCCAGCAGCGGGTCAGGGCCCTACGAGCAGTACTTC. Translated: CASSGSGPYEQYF.

CDR3 in DNA: TGTGCCAGCAGACCGGGCCGCCAAAACACCATATATTTT. The encoded protein is CASRPGRQNTIYF. The chain links TRBV12-3 or TRBV12-4 to TRBJ1-3; D gene uncertain. Trimming shortened V by 6 bases and J by 6 bases, and 12 bases separated the two germline ends. The CDR3 is 13 residues long.

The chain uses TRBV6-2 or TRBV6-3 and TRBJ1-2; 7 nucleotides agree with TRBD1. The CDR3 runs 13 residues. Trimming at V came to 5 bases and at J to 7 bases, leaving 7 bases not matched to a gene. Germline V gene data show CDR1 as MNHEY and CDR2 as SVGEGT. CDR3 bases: TGTGCCAGCAGTCATAGACAGGGTCCTGGCTACACCTTC. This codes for CASSHRQGPGYTF.

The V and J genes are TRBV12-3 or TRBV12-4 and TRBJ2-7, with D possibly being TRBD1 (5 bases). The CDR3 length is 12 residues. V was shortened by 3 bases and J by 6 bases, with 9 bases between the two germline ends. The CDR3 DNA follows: TGTGCCAGCAGTTTCAGTAGGGGCGAGCAGTACTTC. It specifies CASSFSRGEQYF.

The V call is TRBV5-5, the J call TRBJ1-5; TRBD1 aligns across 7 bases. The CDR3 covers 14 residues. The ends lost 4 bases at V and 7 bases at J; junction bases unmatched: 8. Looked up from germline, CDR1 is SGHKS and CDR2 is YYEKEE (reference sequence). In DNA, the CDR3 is TGTGCCAGCAGCGCTCTGACAGGGAACCAGCCCCAGCATTTT. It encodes CASSALTGNQPQHF.

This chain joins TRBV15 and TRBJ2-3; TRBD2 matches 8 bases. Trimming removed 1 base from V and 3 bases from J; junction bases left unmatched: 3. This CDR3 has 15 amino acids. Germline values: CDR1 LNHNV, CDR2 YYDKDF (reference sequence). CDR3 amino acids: CATSRAGGITDTQYF. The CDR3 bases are TGTGCCACCAGCAGAGCGGGGGGGATAACAGATACGCAGTATTTT.

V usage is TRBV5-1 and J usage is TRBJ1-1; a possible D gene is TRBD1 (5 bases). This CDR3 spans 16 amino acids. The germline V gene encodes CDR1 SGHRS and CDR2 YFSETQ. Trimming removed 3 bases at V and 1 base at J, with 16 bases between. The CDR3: CASSSAGMSANTEAFF. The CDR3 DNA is TGCGCCAGCAGCTCAGCAGGGATGAGTGCGAACACTGAAGCTTTCTTT.

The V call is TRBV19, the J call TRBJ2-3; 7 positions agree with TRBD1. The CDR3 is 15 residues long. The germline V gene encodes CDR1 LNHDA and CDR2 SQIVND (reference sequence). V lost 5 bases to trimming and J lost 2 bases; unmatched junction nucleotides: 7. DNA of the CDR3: TGTGCCAGTAGTCTTCGACAGGGAATCACAGATACGCAGTATTTT. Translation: CASSLRQGITDTQYF.

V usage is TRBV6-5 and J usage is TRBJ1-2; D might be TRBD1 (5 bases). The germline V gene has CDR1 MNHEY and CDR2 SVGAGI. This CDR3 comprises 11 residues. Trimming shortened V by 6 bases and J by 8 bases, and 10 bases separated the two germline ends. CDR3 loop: CASRGGGGYTF. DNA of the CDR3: TGTGCCAGCAGGGGGGGAGGGGGCTACACCTTC.

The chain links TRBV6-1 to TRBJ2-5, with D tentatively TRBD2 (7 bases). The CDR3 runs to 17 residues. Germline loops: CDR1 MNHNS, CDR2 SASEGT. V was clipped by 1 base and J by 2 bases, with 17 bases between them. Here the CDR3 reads CASSEGDGGGPQETQYF. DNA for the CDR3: TGTGCCAGCAGTGAAGGGGACGGCGGGGGCCCACAAGAGACCCAGTACTTC.

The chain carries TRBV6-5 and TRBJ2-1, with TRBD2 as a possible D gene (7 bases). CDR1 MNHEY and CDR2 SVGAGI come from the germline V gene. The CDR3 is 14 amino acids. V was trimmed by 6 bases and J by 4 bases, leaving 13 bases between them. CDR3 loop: CASRRGGLYNEQFF. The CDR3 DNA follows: TGTGCCAGCAGGAGGGGGGGACTTTACAATGAGCAGTTCTTC.

CDR3 DNA sequence: TGTGCCAGCAGCTTCCAAGCCTACGAGCAGTACTTC. Translation gives CASSFQAYEQYF. This chain connects TRBV5-6 to TRBJ2-7; D is uncertain. The CDR3 consists of 12 residues. The V and J ends lost 2 bases and 2 bases respectively, with 5 bases between them. CDR1 SGHDT and CDR2 YYEEEE come from the germline V gene.

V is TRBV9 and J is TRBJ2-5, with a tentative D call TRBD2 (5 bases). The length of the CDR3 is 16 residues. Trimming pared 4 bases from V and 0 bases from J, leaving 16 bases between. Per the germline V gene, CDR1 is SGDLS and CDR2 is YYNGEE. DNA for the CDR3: TGTGCCAGCAGCTCAAGCGGACTCCGGTACCAAGAGACCCAGTACTTC. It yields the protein CASSSSGLRYQETQYF. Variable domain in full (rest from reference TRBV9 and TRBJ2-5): DSGVTQTPKHLITATGQRVTLRCSPRSGDLSVYWYQQSLDQGLQFLIQYYNGEERAKGNILERFSAQQFPDLHSELNLSSLELGDSALYFCASSSSGLRYQETQYFGPGTRLLVL.

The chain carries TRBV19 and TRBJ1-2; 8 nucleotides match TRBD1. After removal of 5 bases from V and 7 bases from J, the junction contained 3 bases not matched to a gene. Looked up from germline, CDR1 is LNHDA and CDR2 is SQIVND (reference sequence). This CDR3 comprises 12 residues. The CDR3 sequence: CASSQGAGGYTF. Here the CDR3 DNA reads TGTGCCAGTAGTCAGGGGGCTGGTGGCTACACCTTC.

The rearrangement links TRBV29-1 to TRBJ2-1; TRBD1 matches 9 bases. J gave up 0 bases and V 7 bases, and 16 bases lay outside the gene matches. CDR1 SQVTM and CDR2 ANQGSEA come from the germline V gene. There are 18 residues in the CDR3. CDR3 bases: TGCAGCGCCGGGACAGGGTCAGTTCTTTCAAACTCCTACAATGAGCAGTTCTTC. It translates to CSAGTGSVLSNSYNEQFF.

The CDR3 sequence: CASSQIQGAGYGYTF. The CDR3 DNA follows: TGTGCCAGCAGCCAAATACAGGGGGCGGGCTATGGCTACACCTTC. The chain recombines TRBV3-1 (or the pseudogene TRBV3-2) with TRBJ1-2; 9 bases match TRBD1. Germline V gene sequence: CDR1 LGHDT, CDR2 YNNKEL (reference sequence). This CDR3 is 15 amino acids long. V lost 2 bases, J lost 4 bases, and 5 bases stayed unmatched.

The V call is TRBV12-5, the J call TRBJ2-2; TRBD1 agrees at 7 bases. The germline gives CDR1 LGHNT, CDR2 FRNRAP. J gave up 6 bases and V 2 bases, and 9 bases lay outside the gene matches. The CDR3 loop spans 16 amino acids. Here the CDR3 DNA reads TGTGCTAGTGGTTTGTGGGGATTAACAGGGGCCGGGGAGCTGTTTTTT. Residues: CASGLWGLTGAGELFF.

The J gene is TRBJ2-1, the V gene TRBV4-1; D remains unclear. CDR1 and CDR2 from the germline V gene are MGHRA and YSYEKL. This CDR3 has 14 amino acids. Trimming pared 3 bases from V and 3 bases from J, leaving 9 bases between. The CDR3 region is CASSQSPYYNEQFF. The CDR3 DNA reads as TGCGCCAGCAGCCAGAGCCCGTACTACAATGAGCAGTTCTTC.

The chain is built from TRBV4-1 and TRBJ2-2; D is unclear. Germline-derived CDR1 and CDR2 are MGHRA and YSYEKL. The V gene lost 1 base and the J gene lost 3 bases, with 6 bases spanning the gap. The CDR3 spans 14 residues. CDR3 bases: TGCGCCAGCAGCCAAGCAACCTACACCGGGGAGCTGTTTTTT. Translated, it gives CASSQATYTGELFF.